The source of this T cell receptor (beta chain) is a study of blood T cell repertoires in COVID-19. V shed 6 bases, J shed 2 bases, and the junction held 13 bases outside the gene matches. CDR3 length equals 17 residues. Per the germline V gene, CDR1 is ENHRY and CDR2 is SYGVKD. This clone occurred once. In the authors' workflow: By means of reference gene primer amplification, nucleated cell counts were estimated. The data were produced by immunoSEQ multiplex PCR, yet TCRdb's version contains in-frame clones alone and is incomplete. From that table come the V and J calls and clone size; the DNA was used to work out D and trimming. The table shows around 200,000 clones, with more than 70% occurring only once.

Sequenced material: peripheral blood. The chain combines TRBV10-3 with TRBJ2-3; 8 bases are shared with TRBD2. The sequence was collected from a man aged 45-60 years with active or convalescent COVID-19. The chain's CDR3 is CAIRAGTSSVATDTQYF. CDR3 bases: TGTGCCATCAGAGCCGGGACTAGTTCCGTGGCCACAGATACGCAGTATTTT.